This T cell receptor beta chain was sequenced in a study of early T cells in non-severe SARS-CoV-2 infection. The length of the CDR3 is 17 residues. CDR1 is MNHEY, CDR2 SMNVEV, per germline (reference sequence). V lost 5 bases to trimming and J lost 1 base; unmatched junction nucleotides: 7. TCRdb itself ran the 5' RACE reads through MiXCR, one entry per CDR3 protein. This sample has approximately 35,000 distinct CDR3 sequences, with around 5.9% found just once. This receptor was identified in an adult who was a healthcare worker with PCR-confirmed SARS-CoV-2 infection or an uninfected control (not recorded which). The chain joins TRBV27 to TRBJ2-1; 11 bases match TRBD2. The specimen sequenced was whole blood. The CDR3 coding sequence is TGTGCCAGCAGTCTACAACTAGCGGGGGTTTCCTACAATGAGCAGTTCTTC. Protein product: CASSLQLAGVSYNEQFF.